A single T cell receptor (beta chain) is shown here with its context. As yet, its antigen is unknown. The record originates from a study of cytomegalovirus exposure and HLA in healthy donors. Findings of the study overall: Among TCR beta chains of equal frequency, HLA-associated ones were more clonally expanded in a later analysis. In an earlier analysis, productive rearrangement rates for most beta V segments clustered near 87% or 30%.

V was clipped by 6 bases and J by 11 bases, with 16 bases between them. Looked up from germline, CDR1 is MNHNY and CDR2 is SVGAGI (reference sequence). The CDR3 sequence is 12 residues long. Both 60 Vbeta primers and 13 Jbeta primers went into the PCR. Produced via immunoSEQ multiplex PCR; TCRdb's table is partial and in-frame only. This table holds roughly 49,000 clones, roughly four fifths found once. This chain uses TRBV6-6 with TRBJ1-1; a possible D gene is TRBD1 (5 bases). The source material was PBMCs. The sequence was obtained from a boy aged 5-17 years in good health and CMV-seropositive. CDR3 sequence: CASSHTETDAFF. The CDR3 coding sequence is TGTGCCAGCAGCCATACTGAGACAGACGCTTTCTTT.